One and the same sample provided the 6 T cell receptor beta chains below, sequenced in a study of T cell responses to AZD1222 COVID-19 vaccine. Libraries were prepared by immunoSEQ multiplex PCR; TCRdb keeps only in-frame clonotypes and omits some of them. The repertoire holds about 100,000 clones, with about 85% as singletons. Sequenced here: peripheral blood, sampled on day 0 of AZD1222 vaccination. All receptors come from an adult in good health.

The V call is TRBV5-5, the J call TRBJ1-3, with D tentatively TRBD1 (5 bases). Trimming took off 2 bases at V and 0 bases at J, with 12 bases between the two ends. Per the germline V gene, CDR1 is SGHKS and CDR2 is YYEKEE (reference sequence). This CDR3 region has 16 residues. The CDR3 DNA reads TGTGCCAGCAGCTTAAGGGGCGGGAGCTCTGGAAACACCATATATTTT. It codes for CASSLRGGSSGNTIYF.

The V and J genes are TRBV9 and TRBJ2-1; possible D gene TRBD2, 5 bases. Per germline, CDR1 SGDLS and CDR2 YYNGEE. The CDR3 has 16 residues. The V end was cut by 0 bases, the J end by 3 bases, with 13 bases between. The CDR3 bases are TGTGCCAGCAGCGTAGCATCGGGATCGCACTACAATGAGCAGTTCTTC. Protein: CASSVASGSHYNEQFF.

The chain recombines TRBV7-2 with TRBJ2-7, with D unresolved. The CDR3 totals 11 residues. Per germline, CDR1 SGHTA and CDR2 FQGNSA. The V and J ends lost 5 bases and 7 bases respectively, with 9 bases between them. The CDR3 region has the DNA TGTGCCAGCAGCCTTGCCGGAGAGCAGTACTTC. This gives the protein CASSLAGEQYF.

The V and J genes are TRBV3-1 (or the pseudogene TRBV3-2) and TRBJ2-2, with 8 bases lining up with TRBD2. Trimming at V came to 3 bases and at J to 7 bases, leaving 10 bases not matched to a gene. The CDR3 extends over 16 amino acids. Germline CDR1 reads LGHDT; CDR2 reads YNNKEL (reference sequence). The CDR3 spells CASSQGTSGRIGELFF. DNA for the CDR3: TGTGCCAGCAGCCAGGGCACGAGCGGGAGAATCGGGGAGCTGTTTTTT.

This sequence joins TRBV6-1 and TRBJ2-7; TRBD1 or TRBD2 may be the D gene (5 bases each). CDR3 size: 13 residues. Germline CDR1 MNHNS, CDR2 SASEGT. Deletions cut 3 bases from V and 10 bases from J, with 16 bases between. Here the CDR3 DNA reads TGTGCCAGCAGTGACCTTTTGGGACGGTTACAGTACTTC. Amino acids: CASSDLLGRLQYF.

This chain connects TRBV4-2 to TRBJ2-4; 9 bases match TRBD2. The V gene's germline CDR1 is LGHNA and CDR2 YNFKEQ. The V and J ends lost 4 bases and 6 bases, in that order; junction bases with no gene match: 19. The CDR3 runs to 19 residues. The CDR3 region is CASSPPEGGAGGPANIQYF. CDR3 bases: TGTGCCAGCAGCCCCCCCGAGGGAGGTGCGGGAGGGCCCGCAAACATTCAGTACTTC.